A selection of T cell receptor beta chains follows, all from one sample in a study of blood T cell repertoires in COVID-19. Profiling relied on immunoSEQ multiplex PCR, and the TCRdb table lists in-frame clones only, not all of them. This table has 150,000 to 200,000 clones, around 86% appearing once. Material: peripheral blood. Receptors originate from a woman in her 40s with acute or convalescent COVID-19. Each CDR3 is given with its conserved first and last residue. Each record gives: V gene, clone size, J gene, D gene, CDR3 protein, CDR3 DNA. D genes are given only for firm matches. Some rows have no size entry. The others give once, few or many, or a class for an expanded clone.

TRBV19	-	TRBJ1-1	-	CASSSTGILNTEAFF	TGTGCCAGTAGTAGTACGGGAATCCTGAACACTGAAGCTTTCTTT
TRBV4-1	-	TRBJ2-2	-	CASHSSGRYTGELFF	TGCGCCAGCCACTCGAGTGGGAGATACACCGGGGAGCTGTTTTTT
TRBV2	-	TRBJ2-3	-	CASSGDKRGTDTQYF	TGTGCCAGCAGTGGGGACAAAAGAGGCACAGATACGCAGTATTTT
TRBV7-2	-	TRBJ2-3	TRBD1	CASSFSQGTDTQYF	TGTGCCAGCAGCTTCTCACAGGGGACAGATACGCAGTATTTT
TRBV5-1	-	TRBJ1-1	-	CASSLEAGIAEAFF	TGCGCCAGCAGCTTGGAGGCAGGGATTGCTGAAGCTTTCTTT
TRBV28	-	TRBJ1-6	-	CASSSGLVPSYNSPLHF	TGTGCCAGCAGTTCTGGACTCGTACCGTCCTATAATTCACCCCTCCACTTT
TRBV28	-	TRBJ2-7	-	CASSLGGGRHYEQYF	TGTGCCAGCAGTTTAGGGGGCGGAAGACACTACGAGCAGTACTTC
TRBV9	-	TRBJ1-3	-	CASSPRRTGNTIYF	TGTGCCAGCAGCCCTCGGAGGACTGGAAACACCATATATTTT
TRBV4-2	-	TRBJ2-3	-	CASSQDLGGGQYF	TGTGCCAGCAGCCAAGATCTAGGCGGTGGCCAGTATTTT
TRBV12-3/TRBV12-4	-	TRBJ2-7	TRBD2	CASSFTSGLQYF	TGTGCCAGCAGTTTCACTAGCGGGCTACAGTACTTC
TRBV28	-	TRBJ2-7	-	CASSWRVTPYEQYF	TGTGCCAGCAGTTGGAGGGTTACACCTTACGAGCAGTACTTC
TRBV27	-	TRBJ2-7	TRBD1	CASSYRGSGEQYF	TGTGCCAGCAGTTACAGGGGAAGCGGCGAGCAGTACTTC
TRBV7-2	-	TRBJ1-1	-	CASSFKPRDTEAFF	TGTGCCAGCAGCTTCAAACCCCGGGACACTGAAGCTTTCTTT
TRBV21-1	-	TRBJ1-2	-	CASSETWAQDFIVYGYTF	TGTGCCAGCAGCGAAACCTGGGCCCAGGATTTTATCGTCTATGGCTACACCTTC
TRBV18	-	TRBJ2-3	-	CASSPQDVAGSTDTQYF	TGTGCCAGCTCACCACAAGACGTGGCAGGGAGCACAGATACGCAGTATTTT
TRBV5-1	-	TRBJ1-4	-	CASSSFPQGMTNEKLFF	TGCGCCAGCAGCTCATTCCCACAGGGAATGACTAATGAAAAACTGTTTTTT
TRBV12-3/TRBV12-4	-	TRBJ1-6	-	CASNSRGSPLHF	TGTGCCAGCAACTCGCGGGGTTCACCCCTCCACTTT
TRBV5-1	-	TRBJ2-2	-	CASSHGQPNTGELFF	TGCGCCAGCAGCCACGGACAGCCGAACACCGGGGAGCTGTTTTTT
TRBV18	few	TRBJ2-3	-	CASSLSGITDTQYF	TGTGCCAGCTCACTATCAGGGATCACAGATACGCAGTATTTT
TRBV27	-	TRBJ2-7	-	CASSWAPPYEQYF	TGTGCCAGCAGTTGGGCCCCCCCTTACGAGCAGTACTTC
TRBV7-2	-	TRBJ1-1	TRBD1	CASSWTGGSAEAFF	TGTGCCAGCAGCTGGACAGGGGGCAGCGCTGAAGCTTTCTTT
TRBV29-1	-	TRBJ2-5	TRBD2	CSVPRTSGGLETQYF	TGCAGCGTGCCCCGGACTAGCGGGGGGTTGGAGACCCAGTACTTC
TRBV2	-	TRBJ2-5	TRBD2	CASASSGKETQYF	TGTGCCAGCGCGTCTAGCGGGAAAGAGACCCAGTACTTC
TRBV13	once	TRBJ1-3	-	CASSLELPGVDGTIYF	TGTGCCAGCAGCTTAGAATTGCCCGGGGTGGATGGGACCATATATTTT
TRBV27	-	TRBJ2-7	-	CASSLSGGSSSYEQYF	TGTGCCAGCAGTTTATCGGGGGGTTCTTCCTCCTACGAGCAGTACTTC
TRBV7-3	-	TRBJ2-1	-	CASSPMSAAIYNEQFF	TGTGCCAGCAGCCCCATGAGCGCGGCTATATACAATGAGCAGTTCTTC
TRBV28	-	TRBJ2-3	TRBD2	CASSTSTSGGPFTDTQYF	TGTGCCAGCAGTACCTCCACTAGCGGGGGGCCCTTCACAGATACGCAGTATTTT
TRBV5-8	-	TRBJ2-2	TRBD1	CASSLGQGSGELFF	TGTGCCAGCAGCTTGGGACAGGGCTCCGGGGAGCTGTTTTTT
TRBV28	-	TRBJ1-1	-	CASSLQGAPQAFF	TGTGCCAGCAGTTTACAAGGGGCCCCTCAAGCTTTCTTT